This T cell receptor beta chain was identified during a study of regulatory T cells in long-lasting Graves disease. As for the study in general: Newly diagnosed Graves' patients had under 3 months of antithyroid drugs.

Study-level results: TRBV28, TRBJ1-2 and TRBJ2-5 were segments that persistent disease favored. With 2,741 shared public clonotypes, persistent patients exceeded new patients, who shared more than 750.

This clonotype was seen many times. Its cognate antigen is unknown. The sample's time point: newly diagnosed GD, antithyroid drugs for less than 3 months. PBMC-extracted RNA yielded the TCR library. The germline gives CDR1 DFQATT, CDR2 SNEGSKA (reference sequence). CDR3 length equals 13 residues. Arm-PCR of CDR3 regions and iRepertoire HTBI primers were the basis on which TCR beta libraries were built. TCRdb redid the calling of the multiplex PCR reads with MiXCR, one entry per CDR3 protein. The profile shows roughly 520,000 distinct CDR3 sequences, around 12% of them singletons. These data were likewise used in another study, on T cells in Graves' hyperthyroidism and ophthalmopathy.

The source was peripheral blood mononuclear cells (PBMCs), collected at new diagnosis, from a patient treated with antithyroid drugs. The sequence came from a woman younger than 45 with Graves disease. J is TRBJ2-1 and V is TRBV20-1; TRBD2 might be the D (6 bases). Written as DNA, the CDR3 is TGCAGCTTGGCGGGGCACTCCTACAATGAGCAGTTCTTC. This gives the protein CSLAGHSYNEQFF.